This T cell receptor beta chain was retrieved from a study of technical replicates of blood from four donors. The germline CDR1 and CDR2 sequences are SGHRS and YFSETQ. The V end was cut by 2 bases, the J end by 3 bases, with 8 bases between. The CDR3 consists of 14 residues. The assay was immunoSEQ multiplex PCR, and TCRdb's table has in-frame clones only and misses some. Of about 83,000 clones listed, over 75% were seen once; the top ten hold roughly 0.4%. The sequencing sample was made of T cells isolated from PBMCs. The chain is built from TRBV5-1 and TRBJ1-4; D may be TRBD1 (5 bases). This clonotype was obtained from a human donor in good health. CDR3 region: CASSLSGSNEKLFF. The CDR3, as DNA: TGCGCCAGCAGCTTATCAGGGTCTAATGAAAAACTGTTTTTT.